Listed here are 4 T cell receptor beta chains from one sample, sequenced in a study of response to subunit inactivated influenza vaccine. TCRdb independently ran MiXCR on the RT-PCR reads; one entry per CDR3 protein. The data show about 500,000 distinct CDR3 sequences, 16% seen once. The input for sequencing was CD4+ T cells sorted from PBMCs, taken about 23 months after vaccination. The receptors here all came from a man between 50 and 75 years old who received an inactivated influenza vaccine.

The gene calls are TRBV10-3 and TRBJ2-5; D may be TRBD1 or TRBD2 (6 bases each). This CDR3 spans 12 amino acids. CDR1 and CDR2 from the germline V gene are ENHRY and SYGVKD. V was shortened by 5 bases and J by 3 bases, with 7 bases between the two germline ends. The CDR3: CAISRGEETQYF. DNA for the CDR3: TGTGCCATCAGTAGGGGGGAAGAGACCCAGTACTTC.

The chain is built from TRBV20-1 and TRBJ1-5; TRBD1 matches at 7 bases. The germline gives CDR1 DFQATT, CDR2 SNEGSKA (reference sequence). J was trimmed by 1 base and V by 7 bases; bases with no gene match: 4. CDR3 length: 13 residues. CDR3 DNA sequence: TGCAGTGGAAAGACAGGGAGCAATCAGCCCCAGCATTTT. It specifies CSGKTGSNQPQHF.

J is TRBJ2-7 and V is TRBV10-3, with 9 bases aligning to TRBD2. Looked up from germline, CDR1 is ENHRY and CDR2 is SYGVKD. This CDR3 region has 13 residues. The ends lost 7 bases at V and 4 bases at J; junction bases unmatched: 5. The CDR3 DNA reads TGTGCCATCACGGCTAGCGGGAAATACGAGCAGTACTTC. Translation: CAITASGKYEQYF.

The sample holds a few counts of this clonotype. The CDR3 DNA sequence: TGTGCCAGCAGTTACTTGACAGGGAACCTCTACGAGCAGTACTTC. This sequence encodes CASSYLTGNLYEQYF. The J gene is TRBJ2-7, the V gene TRBV6-2 or TRBV6-3; 7 nucleotides match TRBD1. This CDR3 contains 15 residues. The trim removed 1 base at V and 3 bases at J, leaving 6 bases unmatched. In germline, CDR1 is MNHEY, CDR2 SVGEGT.